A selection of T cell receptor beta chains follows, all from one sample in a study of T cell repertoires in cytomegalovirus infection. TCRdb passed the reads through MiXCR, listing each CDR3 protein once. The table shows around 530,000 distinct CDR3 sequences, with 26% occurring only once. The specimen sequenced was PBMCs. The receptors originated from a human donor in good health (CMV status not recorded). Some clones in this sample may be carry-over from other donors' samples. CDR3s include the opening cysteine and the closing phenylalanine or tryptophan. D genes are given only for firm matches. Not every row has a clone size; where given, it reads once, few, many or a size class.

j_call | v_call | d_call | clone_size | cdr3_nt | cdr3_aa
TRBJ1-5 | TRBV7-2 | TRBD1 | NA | TGTGCCAGCAGCTCAGACAGGGTTTATAGCAATCAGCCCCAGCATTTT | CASSSDRVYSNQPQHF
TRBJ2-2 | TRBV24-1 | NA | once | TGTGCCACCAGTGATTTGCGGGCAGGGCAAAACACCGGGGAGCTGTTTTTT | CATSDLRAGQNTGELFF
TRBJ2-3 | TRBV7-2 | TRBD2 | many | TGTGCCAGCAGCTGGCGACTAGCGGGGAGGTCAGATACGCAGTATTTT | CASSWRLAGRSDTQYF
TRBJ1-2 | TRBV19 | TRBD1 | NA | TGTGCCAGTAGTATGGGGTCCCGACAGGGGGCATTGGGTGGCTACACCTTC | CASSMGSRQGALGGYTF
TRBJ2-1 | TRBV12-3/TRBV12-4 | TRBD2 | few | TGTGCCAGCAGTTTAATTGCTAGCGGGAGTCGGGTTGAGCAGTTCTTC | CASSLIASGSRVEQFF
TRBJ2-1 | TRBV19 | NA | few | TGTGCCAGTAGTATACCATTACCGCATGGAGATGAGCAGTTCTTC | CASSIPLPHGDEQFF
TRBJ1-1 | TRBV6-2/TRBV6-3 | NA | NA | TGTGCCAGCACCAAATCCCGCTACCAAGAAGCTTTCTTT | CASTKSRYQEAFF
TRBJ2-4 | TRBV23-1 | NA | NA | TGCGCCAGCAGTCAACCCTCGACTAAACCCCAACCCCGCCTCTTCTTC | CASSQPSTKPQPRLFF
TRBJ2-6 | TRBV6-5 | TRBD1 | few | TGTGCCAGCAGTTACACAGGGGGCGTTGGGGCCAACGTCCTGACTTTC | CASSYTGGVGANVLTF
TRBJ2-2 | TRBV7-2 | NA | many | TGCTTCGTTAGCGGAATCTCCGCGAACACCGGGGAGCTGTTTTTT | CFVSGISANTGELFF
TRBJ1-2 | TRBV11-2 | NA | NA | TGTGCCAGCAGCCTCAGGTCGACAGGAGACTATGGCTACACCTTC | CASSLRSTGDYGYTF
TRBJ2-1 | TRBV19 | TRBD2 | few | TGTGCCAGTAGTGGAGGACTAGCGGGAATCTACAATGAGCAGTTCTTC | CASSGGLAGIYNEQFF
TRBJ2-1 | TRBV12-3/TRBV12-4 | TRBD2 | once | TGTGCCAGCAGTTCTGAGACCGGGACTAGCGGGAGGAATGAGCAGTTCTTC | CASSSETGTSGRNEQFF
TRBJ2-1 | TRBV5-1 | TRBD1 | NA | TGCGCCAGCAGCTCGGGACAGGGATCCTACAATGAGCAGTTCTTC | CASSSGQGSYNEQFF
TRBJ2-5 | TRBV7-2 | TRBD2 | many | TGTGCCAGCAGCTGGGGGAGGGGAGGGCGCGAGACCCAGTACTTC | CASSWGRGGRETQYF
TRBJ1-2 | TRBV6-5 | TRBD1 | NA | TGTGCCAGCAGTTACTCCCAGGACAGGGAAGGCTACACCTTC | CASSYSQDREGYTF
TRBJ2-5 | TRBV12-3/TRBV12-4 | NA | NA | TGTGCCAGCAGTACTCGAACAGGGGAGACCCAGTACTTC | CASSTRTGETQYF
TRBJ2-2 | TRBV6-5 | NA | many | TGTGCCAGCAGTTACTTTTCGGGGCTGAACACCGGGGAGCTGTTTTTT | CASSYFSGLNTGELFF
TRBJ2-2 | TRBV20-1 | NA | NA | TGCAGTGCTTGGAGTCAGAACACCGGGGAGCTGTTTTTT | CSAWSQNTGELFF
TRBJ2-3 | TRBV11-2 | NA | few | TGTGCCAGCAGCCTGAGGTCTCGGACACATCCTACAGATACGCAGTATTTT | CASSLRSRTHPTDTQYF
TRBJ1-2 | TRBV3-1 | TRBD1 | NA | TGTGCCAGCAGCCGCGGGACAGGGGTTCCCTATGGCTACACCTTC | CASSRGTGVPYGYTF
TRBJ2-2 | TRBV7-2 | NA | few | TGTGCCAGCAGGGGTACAGTATTCGCGAACACCGGGGAGCTGTTTTTT | CASRGTVFANTGELFF
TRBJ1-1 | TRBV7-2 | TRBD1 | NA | TGTGCCAGCAGCTACGACAGGGGGCTCACTGAAGCTTTCTTT | CASSYDRGLTEAFF
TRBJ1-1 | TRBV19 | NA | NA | TGTGCCAGTAGTATTAAGGGCCGGAACACTGAAGCTTTCTTT | CASSIKGRNTEAFF
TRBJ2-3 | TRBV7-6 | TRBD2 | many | TGTGCCAGCAGCCCATTAGCGGGAGGTGCAGATACGCAGTATTTT | CASSPLAGGADTQYF
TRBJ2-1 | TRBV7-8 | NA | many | TGTGCCAGCAGCCTTTGGAATGAGCAGTTCTTC | CASSLWNEQFF
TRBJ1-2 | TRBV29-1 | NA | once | TGCAGCGGGGGAGGCCTCTATGGCTACACCTTC | CSGGGLYGYTF
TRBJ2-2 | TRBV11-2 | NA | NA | TGTGCCAGCAGCTTGAACCCGGGAGAGCTGTTTTTT | CASSLNPGELFF